This is a list of T cell receptor beta chains from one sample in a study of Tregs in tolerant kidney transplant recipients. The table came from immunoSEQ multiplex PCR; TCRdb's copy has only in-frame clones and leaves some out. The sample shows about 94,000 clones, over 85% of them seen only once. Source: CD4+ T cells from blood, taken before the transplant. Receptors originate from a human donor who received a combined kidney and bone marrow transplant. CDR3s include the opening cysteine and the closing phenylalanine or tryptophan. The D gene is left open where the match is weak. Not every row has a clone size; where given, it reads once, few, many or a size class.

clone size: NA
D gene: NA
J gene: TRBJ2-2
V gene: TRBV5-1
CDR3 protein: CASRPPGNTGELFF
CDR3 DNA: TGCGCCAGCAGGCCTCCGGGGAACACCGGGGAGCTGTTTTTT

clone size: once
D gene: TRBD2
J gene: TRBJ2-7
V gene: TRBV18
CDR3 protein: CASSPSAGGPYEQYF
CDR3 DNA: TGTGCCAGCTCACCGTCCGCGGGAGGGCCGTACGAGCAGTACTTC

clone size: NA
D gene: TRBD2
J gene: TRBJ2-3
V gene: TRBV7-2
CDR3 protein: CASSLVAAGGTDTQYF
CDR3 DNA: TGTGCCAGCAGCTTAGTGGCTGCGGGGGGAACAGATACGCAGTATTTT

clone size: NA
D gene: TRBD2
J gene: TRBJ2-3
V gene: TRBV7-3
CDR3 protein: CASSWGGSGTDTQYF
CDR3 DNA: TGTGCCAGCAGCTGGGGAGGGAGTGGGACAGATACGCAGTATTTT

clone size: NA
D gene: NA
J gene: TRBJ1-2
V gene: TRBV7-3
CDR3 protein: CASSLTAGNYGYTF
CDR3 DNA: TGTGCCAGCAGCTTAACGGCAGGGAACTATGGCTACACCTTC

clone size: NA
D gene: TRBD1
J gene: TRBJ2-5
V gene: TRBV25-1
CDR3 protein: CASSAQGQGETQYF
CDR3 DNA: TGTGCCAGCAGTGCACAGGGGCAGGGGGAGACCCAGTACTTC

clone size: NA
D gene: NA
J gene: TRBJ2-1
V gene: TRBV4-2
CDR3 protein: CASSQVGDEQFF
CDR3 DNA: TGTGCCAGCAGCCAAGTCGGTGATGAGCAGTTCTTC

clone size: NA
D gene: NA
J gene: TRBJ1-1
V gene: TRBV20-1
CDR3 protein: CSAIQVEAFF
CDR3 DNA: TGCAGTGCGATTCAGGTTGAAGCTTTCTTT

clone size: NA
D gene: NA
J gene: TRBJ2-2
V gene: TRBV6-5
CDR3 protein: CASSGAGNTGELFF
CDR3 DNA: TGTGCCAGCAGTGGTGCAGGGAACACCGGGGAGCTGTTTTTT

clone size: NA
D gene: TRBD2
J gene: TRBJ2-1
V gene: TRBV6-4
CDR3 protein: CASSVLAGVNNEQFF
CDR3 DNA: TGTGCCAGCAGTGTACTAGCGGGGGTCAACAATGAGCAGTTCTTC

clone size: once
D gene: TRBD1
J gene: TRBJ1-2
V gene: TRBV4-3
CDR3 protein: CASSQGSGQGSYGYTF
CDR3 DNA: TGCGCCAGCAGCCAAGGTTCGGGACAGGGGAGCTATGGCTACACCTTC

clone size: NA
D gene: TRBD2
J gene: TRBJ2-1
V gene: TRBV18
CDR3 protein: CASSRLPPGTSGPYNEQFF
CDR3 DNA: TGTGCCAGCTCACGACTACCTCCTGGGACTAGCGGGCCATACAATGAGCAGTTCTTC

clone size: NA
D gene: TRBD2
J gene: TRBJ2-3
V gene: TRBV7-3
CDR3 protein: CASSSAGGGTDTQYF
CDR3 DNA: TGTGCCAGCAGCTCCGCGGGGGGAGGGACAGATACGCAGTATTTT

clone size: few
D gene: TRBD2
J gene: TRBJ2-4
V gene: TRBV4-2
CDR3 protein: CASSQELAGGLDIQYF
CDR3 DNA: TGTGCCAGCAGCCAGGAACTAGCGGGGGGGCTGGACATTCAGTACTTC

clone size: NA
D gene: TRBD2
J gene: TRBJ2-7
V gene: TRBV9
CDR3 protein: CASSVSPIFATSGRSYEQYF
CDR3 DNA: TGTGCCAGCAGCGTGTCCCCCATATTCGCAACTAGCGGGCGCTCCTACGAGCAGTACTTC

clone size: NA
D gene: TRBD2
J gene: TRBJ2-7
V gene: TRBV6-5
CDR3 protein: CASTTWTSGSREQYF
CDR3 DNA: TGTGCCAGCACCACATGGACTAGCGGGAGTCGCGAGCAGTACTTC

clone size: NA
D gene: NA
J gene: TRBJ2-7
V gene: TRBV18
CDR3 protein: CASSPTGYEQYF
CDR3 DNA: TGTGCCAGCTCACCAACGGGTTACGAGCAGTACTTC

clone size: NA
D gene: TRBD1
J gene: TRBJ1-5
V gene: TRBV5-6
CDR3 protein: CASSWTGGFNQPQHF
CDR3 DNA: TGTGCCAGCAGCTGGACAGGGGGATTCAATCAGCCCCAGCATTTT

clone size: once
D gene: NA
J gene: TRBJ1-6
V gene: TRBV4-1
CDR3 protein: CATSQSYNSPLHF
CDR3 DNA: TGCGCCACCTCACAGAGCTATAATTCCCCCCTCCACTTT

clone size: NA
D gene: TRBD1
J gene: TRBJ1-1
V gene: TRBV11-1
CDR3 protein: CASSWDRETEAFF
CDR3 DNA: TGTGCCAGCAGCTGGGACAGGGAAACTGAAGCTTTCTTT

clone size: NA
D gene: NA
J gene: TRBJ2-3
V gene: TRBV5-4
CDR3 protein: CASSLGVGLPTDTQYF
CDR3 DNA: TGTGCCAGCAGCTTGGGAGTCGGACTGCCCACAGATACGCAGTATTTT

clone size: NA
D gene: TRBD1
J gene: TRBJ2-7
V gene: TRBV19
CDR3 protein: CASSIRDRGFDEQYF
CDR3 DNA: TGTGCCAGTAGTATACGGGACAGGGGTTTCGACGAGCAGTACTTC

clone size: NA
D gene: NA
J gene: TRBJ2-4
V gene: TRBV28
CDR3 protein: CASRAGGLIAKNIQYF
CDR3 DNA: TGTGCCAGCCGGGCCGGGGGGCTTATAGCCAAAAACATTCAGTACTTC

clone size: NA
D gene: TRBD2
J gene: TRBJ2-1
V gene: TRBV18
CDR3 protein: CASSRGLASDEQFF
CDR3 DNA: TGTGCCAGCTCACGAGGACTAGCTTCCGATGAGCAGTTCTTC

clone size: NA
D gene: TRBD1
J gene: TRBJ2-2
V gene: TRBV4-3
CDR3 protein: CASSHPGQGFSYTGELFF
CDR3 DNA: TGCGCCAGCAGCCATCCGGGACAGGGATTTAGTTACACCGGGGAGCTGTTTTTT

clone size: NA
D gene: TRBD1
J gene: TRBJ1-1
V gene: TRBV25-1
CDR3 protein: CASSDPRTGTEAFF
CDR3 DNA: TGTGCCAGCAGTGATCCCCGGACAGGGACTGAAGCTTTCTTT

clone size: NA
D gene: NA
J gene: TRBJ2-1
V gene: TRBV5-4
CDR3 protein: CASSLGQGSYNEQFF
CDR3 DNA: TGTGCCAGCAGCTTGGGTCAGGGGAGCTACAATGAGCAGTTCTTC

clone size: NA
D gene: TRBD2
J gene: TRBJ2-1
V gene: TRBV5-1
CDR3 protein: CASSQELAGNSYNEQFF
CDR3 DNA: TGCGCCAGCAGCCAGGAACTAGCGGGGAACTCCTACAATGAGCAGTTCTTC

clone size: NA
D gene: NA
J gene: TRBJ2-7
V gene: TRBV7-2
CDR3 protein: CASSSLVSVASYEQYF
CDR3 DNA: TGTGCCAGCAGCTCCCTAGTTTCAGTTGCCTCCTACGAGCAGTACTTC

clone size: NA
D gene: TRBD1
J gene: TRBJ2-1
V gene: TRBV29-1
CDR3 protein: CSVDPGQGANEQFF
CDR3 DNA: TGCAGCGTTGATCCCGGACAGGGGGCCAATGAGCAGTTCTTC

clone size: NA
D gene: TRBD2
J gene: TRBJ2-1
V gene: TRBV9
CDR3 protein: CASGTSGRAGSYNEQFF
CDR3 DNA: TGTGCCAGCGGGACTAGCGGGAGAGCTGGCAGCTACAATGAGCAGTTCTTC

clone size: NA
D gene: TRBD1
J gene: TRBJ1-6
V gene: TRBV5-1
CDR3 protein: CASSLAEGQGAFDSPLHF
CDR3 DNA: TGCGCCAGCAGCTTGGCCGAGGGACAGGGGGCTTTTGATTCACCCCTCCACTTT

clone size: NA
D gene: TRBD1
J gene: TRBJ2-7
V gene: TRBV7-6
CDR3 protein: CASSQRQGAIPYEQYF
CDR3 DNA: TGTGCCAGCAGCCAAAGACAGGGGGCTATACCCTACGAGCAGTACTTC

clone size: NA
D gene: TRBD1
J gene: TRBJ1-5
V gene: TRBV18
CDR3 protein: CASSLYRQAPGGPQHF
CDR3 DNA: TGTGCCAGCTCACTCTACCGACAGGCTCCAGGGGGGCCCCAGCATTTT

clone size: NA
D gene: NA
J gene: TRBJ1-4
V gene: TRBV27
CDR3 protein: CASSFQKFATNEKLFF
CDR3 DNA: TGTGCCAGCAGTTTCCAGAAATTTGCAACTAATGAAAAACTGTTTTTT

clone size: once
D gene: TRBD2
J gene: TRBJ2-3
V gene: TRBV5-6
CDR3 protein: CASSIYRGLAGTTDTQYF
CDR3 DNA: TGTGCCAGCAGCATCTACAGGGGACTAGCGGGAACCACAGATACGCAGTATTTT

clone size: once
D gene: TRBD1
J gene: TRBJ2-7
V gene: TRBV28
CDR3 protein: CASRKTGDTIRGSYEQYF
CDR3 DNA: TGTGCCAGCAGGAAGACAGGGGATACAATACGAGGCTCCTACGAGCAGTACTTC

clone size: NA
D gene: NA
J gene: TRBJ2-3
V gene: TRBV4-2
CDR3 protein: CASSQEIARTQYF
CDR3 DNA: TGTGCCAGCAGCCAAGAGATAGCGAGAACGCAGTATTTT

clone size: NA
D gene: NA
J gene: TRBJ1-1
V gene: TRBV15
CDR3 protein: CATSAIKNTEAFF
CDR3 DNA: TGTGCCACCAGCGCGATAAAGAACACTGAAGCTTTCTTT

clone size: NA
D gene: NA
J gene: TRBJ2-7
V gene: TRBV5-5
CDR3 protein: CASSLDSLSYEQYF
CDR3 DNA: TGTGCCAGCAGCTTGGACAGTCTCTCCTACGAGCAGTACTTC

clone size: NA
D gene: NA
J gene: TRBJ2-7
V gene: TRBV11-3
CDR3 protein: CASRDSRYEQYF
CDR3 DNA: TGTGCCAGCCGGGACTCCCGCTACGAGCAGTACTTC

clone size: NA
D gene: NA
J gene: TRBJ2-1
V gene: TRBV5-1
CDR3 protein: CASSLVAGTYNEQFF
CDR3 DNA: TGCGCCAGCAGCTTGGTGGCGGGAACCTACAATGAGCAGTTCTTC

clone size: NA
D gene: NA
J gene: TRBJ2-7
V gene: TRBV28
CDR3 protein: CASNTGYEQYF
CDR3 DNA: TGTGCCAGTAATACAGGGTACGAGCAGTACTTC

clone size: few
D gene: TRBD1
J gene: TRBJ1-2
V gene: TRBV2
CDR3 protein: CASSGTGTGYTF
CDR3 DNA: TGTGCCAGCAGTGGGACAGGGACCGGCTACACCTTC

clone size: NA
D gene: TRBD2
J gene: TRBJ2-7
V gene: TRBV29-1
CDR3 protein: CSVLSIAGGEKYEQYF
CDR3 DNA: TGCAGCGTTCTTTCAATAGCGGGAGGGGAGAAGTACGAGCAGTACTTC

clone size: NA
D gene: NA
J gene: TRBJ2-3
V gene: TRBV14
CDR3 protein: CASSRNFGTDTQYF
CDR3 DNA: TGTGCCAGCAGCCGGAACTTCGGGACAGATACGCAGTATTTT

clone size: NA
D gene: NA
J gene: TRBJ1-2
V gene: TRBV20-1
CDR3 protein: CSAREDYGYTF
CDR3 DNA: TGCAGTGCTAGGGAGGACTATGGCTACACCTTC

clone size: NA
D gene: NA
J gene: TRBJ1-3
V gene: TRBV11-3
CDR3 protein: CASSRSRSSGNTIYF
CDR3 DNA: TGTGCCAGCAGCCGTAGCCGAAGCTCTGGAAACACCATATATTTT

clone size: NA
D gene: TRBD2
J gene: TRBJ2-1
V gene: TRBV28
CDR3 protein: CASSLLRRGTSGLSSLNNEQFF
CDR3 DNA: TGTGCCAGCAGTTTATTAAGGCGAGGGACTAGCGGCCTTAGTTCACTAAACAATGAGCAGTTCTTC

clone size: NA
D gene: TRBD2
J gene: TRBJ2-5
V gene: TRBV11-2
CDR3 protein: CASSPRGSGKQETQYF
CDR3 DNA: TGTGCCAGCAGCCCCCGCGGTAGCGGGAAACAAGAGACCCAGTACTTC

clone size: NA
D gene: NA
J gene: TRBJ2-7
V gene: TRBV28
CDR3 protein: CASSLYEKRREQYF
CDR3 DNA: TGTGCCAGCAGTTTATACGAGAAACGGAGGGAGCAGTACTTC

clone size: NA
D gene: NA
J gene: TRBJ2-7
V gene: TRBV5-1
CDR3 protein: CASSLALSVTYEQYF
CDR3 DNA: TGCGCCAGCAGCTTGGCGCTCTCAGTAACGTACGAGCAGTACTTC

clone size: NA
D gene: NA
J gene: TRBJ1-4
V gene: TRBV19
CDR3 protein: CASRNPGRNEGKLFF
CDR3 DNA: TGTGCCAGTAGAAACCCGGGGAGAAATGAGGGAAAACTGTTTTTT

clone size: NA
D gene: NA
J gene: TRBJ2-5
V gene: TRBV2
CDR3 protein: CASSDVSGETQYF
CDR3 DNA: TGTGCCAGCAGTGACGTGTCCGGGGAGACCCAGTACTTC

clone size: NA
D gene: TRBD2
J gene: TRBJ2-3
V gene: TRBV9
CDR3 protein: CASSVANRGGWTDTQYF
CDR3 DNA: TGTGCCAGCAGCGTAGCGAATCGGGGGGGCTGGACAGATACGCAGTATTTT

clone size: NA
D gene: NA
J gene: TRBJ1-3
V gene: TRBV18
CDR3 protein: CASSPSGPGNTIYF
CDR3 DNA: TGTGCCAGCTCACCATCAGGGCCTGGAAACACCATATATTTT

clone size: NA
D gene: TRBD1
J gene: TRBJ1-2
V gene: TRBV5-6
CDR3 protein: CASSLLQGVNYGYTF
CDR3 DNA: TGTGCCAGCAGCTTGTTACAGGGGGTTAACTATGGCTACACCTTC